This TCR beta chain was captured in a study of shared clonotypes between healthy human individuals. In the study overall: CD4 naive and memory got three plates each, CD8 naive two, CD8 memory one.

Libraries were prepared by immunoSEQ multiplex PCR; TCRdb keeps only in-frame clonotypes and omits some of them. The data hold under 1,100,000 clones, with 70% to 80% observed a single time. Remarks on this clone: No antigen is known for it. The sample has other DNA sequences that encode this CDR3 too.

With 4 bases clipped from V and 3 bases from J, the junction kept 3 bases outside the gene matches. Germline V lookup: CDR1 SGHRS, CDR2 YFSETQ. The CDR3 extends over 14 amino acids. Study-level points and caveats: Sorted-subset sequencing was shown by rarefaction to be incomplete despite large depth. Non-shared clonotypes had lower generation probabilities than clonotypes shared by all four sorted-subset donors.

The sample was memory CD4+ T cells from PBMCs. Subset indicated: CD45RA-negative fraction. The receptor's source is a man between 18 and 35 years old in good health. Some clones in this sample may be carry-over from other donors' samples. This chain uses TRBV5-1 with TRBJ1-4, with 7 nucleotides matching TRBD1. The CDR3 spells CASSPGQPNEKLFF. The CDR3 nucleotides read TGCGCCAGCAGCCCGGGACAGCCTAATGAAAAACTGTTTTTT.